This entry lists 12 T cell receptor beta chains sequenced from one sample in a study of T cell responses to AZD1222 COVID-19 vaccine. The protocol was immunoSEQ multiplex PCR, while the TCRdb copy is restricted to in-frame clones and leaves out a portion. The table has around 150,000 clones, 70% to 90% seen once. Here the sequenced sample was peripheral blood, taken on day 0 of AZD1222 vaccination. These receptors were taken from an adult in good health.

The chain links TRBV5-1 to TRBJ1-2, with D tentatively TRBD1 (5 bases). The CDR3 sequence is 14 residues long. Germline CDR1 reads SGHRS; CDR2 reads YFSETQ. V lost 1 base to trimming and J lost 8 bases, with 15 bases between them. CDR3 sequence: CASSLWGDPGGYTF. The CDR3 DNA reads as TGCGCCAGCAGCTTGTGGGGCGATCCGGGGGGCTACACCTTC.

The chain employs TRBV14 and TRBJ2-5; 7 bases are a match to TRBD1. CDR3 length: 13 residues. CDR1 and CDR2 (germline): SGHDN, FVKESK. J was trimmed by 5 bases and V by 3 bases; bases with no gene match: 3. CDR3 region: CASSHFRGETQYF. In nucleotides, the CDR3 is TGTGCCAGCAGCCACTTCAGGGGGGAGACCCAGTACTTC. Full variable domain (missing parts from reference TRBV14 and TRBJ2-5): EAGVTQFPSHSVIEKGQTVTLRCDPISGHDNLYWYRRVMGKEIKFLLHFVKESKQDESGMPNNRFLAERTGGTYSTLKVQPAELEDSGVYFCASSHFRGETQYFGPGTRLLVL.

The genes are TRBV24-1 and TRBJ2-2; D may be TRBD2 (6 bases). Germline-derived CDR1 and CDR2 are KGHDR and SFDVKD. Trimming left V 0 bases short and J 7 bases short, with 14 bases between. There are 16 residues in the CDR3. As DNA, the CDR3 is TGTGCCACCAGTGATTTGAGGGCCAGGGAGGACGGGGAGCTGTTTTTT. Translation: CATSDLRAREDGELFF.

The chain employs TRBV4-3 and TRBJ2-2, with D possibly being TRBD1 or TRBD2 (5 bases each). Germline V gene sequence: CDR1 LGHNA, CDR2 YSLEER. The length of the CDR3 is 13 residues. With 0 bases removed from V and 7 bases from J, the gap between germline ends came to 6 bases. CDR3 amino acids: CASSQEGVGELFF. DNA for the CDR3: TGCGCCAGCAGCCAAGAGGGGGTCGGGGAGCTGTTTTTT.

The rearrangement joins TRBV2 to TRBJ1-2, with D perhaps TRBD1 (5 bases). Germline CDR1 reads SNHLY; CDR2 reads FYNNEI. V was cut by 6 bases and J by 6 bases, with 11 bases left in between. There are 12 residues in the CDR3. CDR3 DNA: TGTGCCAGCAGGATGTCAGGGAATGGCTACACCTTC. This gives the protein CASRMSGNGYTF.

This clone was seen just once. The chain links TRBV6-1 to TRBJ1-1; no reliable D call. Germline V gene lookup returns CDR1 MNHNS and CDR2 SASEGT. V was shortened by 1 base and J by 0 bases, with 12 bases between the two germline ends. The CDR3 is 16 residues long. The CDR3 sequence is CASSEGELHMNTEAFF. The CDR3, as DNA: TGTGCCAGCAGTGAAGGGGAGCTACACATGAACACTGAAGCTTTCTTT.

This chain joins TRBV7-8 and TRBJ2-7, with 11 nucleotides matching TRBD2. J lost 6 bases, V lost 8 bases, and 12 bases had no gene match. Per germline, CDR1 SGHVS and CDR2 FQNEAQ. The CDR3 consists of 15 residues. CDR3 DNA: TGTGCCAGCGGCATAGCGGGAGGGGGCCCAAGCGAGCAGTACTTC. It codes for CASGIAGGGPSEQYF.

V gene TRBV7-2 combines with J gene TRBJ1-6; D is possibly TRBD1 (5 bases). This CDR3 has 16 amino acids. Germline loops: CDR1 SGHTA, CDR2 FQGNSA. V was shortened by 4 bases and J by 7 bases, with 17 bases between the two germline ends. CDR3 in DNA: TGTGCCAGCAGCTCCTACCTTGAGGGGCGGAATTCACCCCTCCACTTT. It translates to CASSSYLEGRNSPLHF.

A single count supports this clone. The V call is TRBV15, the J call TRBJ1-3; D uncertain. The V end lost 0 bases, the J end lost 0 bases, and 6 bases lay between the germline ends. The CDR3 consists of 15 residues. The germline V gene encodes CDR1 LNHNV and CDR2 YYDKDF (reference sequence). The CDR3 bases are TGTGCCACCAGCAGAGATTGGCACTCTGGAAACACCATATATTTT. This gives the protein CATSRDWHSGNTIYF. The whole variable domain, remainder taken from reference TRBV15 and TRBJ1-3, is DAMVIQNPRYQVTQFGKPVTLSCSQTLNHNVMYWYQQKSSQAPKLLFHYYDKDFNNEADTPDNFQSRRPNTSFCFLDIRSPGLGDTAMYLCATSRDWHSGNTIYFGEGSWLTVV.

The V call is TRBV19, the J call TRBJ1-1; D gene unclear. V was shortened by 3 bases and J by 4 bases, with 3 bases between the two germline ends. There are 11 residues in the CDR3. Germline-derived CDR1 and CDR2 are LNHDA and SQIVND (reference sequence). The CDR3 nucleotides read TGTGCCAGTAGTATCCTCACTGAAGCTTTCTTT. Its translation is CASSILTEAFF.

The rearrangement links TRBV5-1 to TRBJ2-5, with 7 bases lining up with TRBD1. This CDR3 is built from 16 residues. The V gene's germline CDR1 is SGHRS and CDR2 YFSETQ. Unmatched junction bases numbered 12, after V lost 3 bases and J lost 4 bases. CDR3 sequence reads: CASSSTQRQGGETQYF. CDR3 sequence (DNA): TGCGCCAGCAGCTCTACTCAACGACAGGGCGGAGAGACCCAGTACTTC. Full variable domain (rest looked up from reference TRBV5-1 and TRBJ2-5): KAGVTQTPRYLIKTRGQQVTLSCSPISGHRSVSWYQQTPGQGLQFLFEYFSETQRNKGNFPGRFSGRQFSNSRSEMNVSTLELGDSALYLCASSSTQRQGGETQYFGPGTRLLVL.

V and J are TRBV4-3 and TRBJ1-1; 8 bases match TRBD1. Germline values: CDR1 LGHNA, CDR2 YSLEER. The CDR3 is made up of 13 amino acids. Germline trimming cut 6 bases from V and 7 bases from J; bases unmatched to any gene: 7. The CDR3, as DNA: TGCGCCAGCAGTGTGGACAGGGAGCTTGAAGCTTTCTTT. Protein sequence: CASSVDRELEAFF.